The entry that follows covers one T cell receptor (beta chain) sequence. The antigen remains undetermined. PCR used 60 Vbeta primers and 13 Jbeta primers. Profiled with immunoSEQ multiplex PCR; TCRdb holds only in-frame clones, not every one. The table for this sample gives about 210,000 clones. Per the germline V gene, CDR1 is MGHRA and CDR2 is YSYEKL. Trimming shortened V by 1 base and J by 5 bases, and 15 bases separated the two germline ends. The CDR3 runs to 16 residues. This sample stems from a study of cytomegalovirus exposure and HLA in healthy donors. Study-level results: Most observed TCR sequences were rare, whereas some public TCRs were detected in many donors.

The TCR was taken from a woman in her 30s in good health and CMV-seropositive. Sequencing was done on a sample of PBMCs. V usage is TRBV4-1 and J usage is TRBJ1-5; possible D gene TRBD1, 5 bases. The CDR3 spells CASSQVFGQGDQPQHF. The CDR3 nucleotides read TGCGCCAGCAGCCAAGTATTTGGGCAGGGCGATCAGCCCCAGCATTTT.